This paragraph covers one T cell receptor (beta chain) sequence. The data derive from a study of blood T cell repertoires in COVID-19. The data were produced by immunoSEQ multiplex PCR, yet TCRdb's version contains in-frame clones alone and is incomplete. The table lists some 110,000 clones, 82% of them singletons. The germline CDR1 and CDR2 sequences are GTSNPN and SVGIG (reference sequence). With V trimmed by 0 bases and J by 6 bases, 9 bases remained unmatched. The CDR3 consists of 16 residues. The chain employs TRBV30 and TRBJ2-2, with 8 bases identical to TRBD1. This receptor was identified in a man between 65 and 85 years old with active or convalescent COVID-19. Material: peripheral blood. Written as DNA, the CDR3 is TGTGCCTGGAGTGTAGGGAGTCAGGGGGCGTCCGGGGAGCTGTTTTTT. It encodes CAWSVGSQGASGELFF.